A selection of T cell receptor beta chains follows, all from one sample in a study of OX40 agonist ivuxolimab in advanced cancers. Only in-frame clones appear in the TCRdb table, and some are missing; sequencing was by immunoSEQ multiplex PCR. The table lists around 50,000 clones, nearly 80% of them singletons, with 7.9% in the top ten. The starting material was CD4+ or CD8+ T cells sorted from blood, obtained in a trial of the OX40 agonist ivuxolimab. These receptors originate from an adult with an advanced solid tumor such as melanoma, head and neck, liver or kidney cancer. Each CDR3 is given with its conserved first and last residue. Each record gives: D gene, CDR3 length, J gene, clone size, V gene, CDR3 protein, CDR3 DNA. A D gene is named only where the DNA matches it firmly. Clone size is shown for a subset of rows, as once, few, many or a class of expanded clone.

D gene: TRBD2; CDR3 length: 15; J gene: TRBJ2-5; clone size: NA; V gene: TRBV5-1; CDR3 protein: CASSIGTSGQETQYF; CDR3 DNA: TGCGCCAGCAGCATCGGGACTAGCGGGCAAGAGACCCAGTACTTC
D gene: NA; CDR3 length: 11; J gene: TRBJ1-1; clone size: NA; V gene: TRBV20-1; CDR3 protein: CSASRNTEAFF; CDR3 DNA: TGCAGTGCGTCTCGGAACACTGAAGCTTTCTTT
D gene: NA; CDR3 length: 13; J gene: TRBJ1-2; clone size: NA; V gene: TRBV6-1; CDR3 protein: CASSSQGDYGYTF; CDR3 DNA: TGTGCCAGCAGTTCCCAGGGCGACTATGGCTACACCTTC
D gene: TRBD2; CDR3 length: 16; J gene: TRBJ2-1; clone size: NA; V gene: TRBV7-2; CDR3 protein: CASSPRTSLTSNEQFF; CDR3 DNA: TGTGCCAGCAGCCCCCGGACTAGCCTTACCAGTAATGAGCAGTTCTTC
D gene: TRBD2; CDR3 length: 17; J gene: TRBJ2-2; clone size: NA; V gene: TRBV2; CDR3 protein: CASTLPLAGSNTGELFF; CDR3 DNA: TGTGCCAGCACCCTTCCCTTAGCGGGGTCGAACACCGGGGAGCTGTTTTTT
D gene: NA; CDR3 length: 15; J gene: TRBJ2-3; clone size: NA; V gene: TRBV7-8; CDR3 protein: CASSFWRVTTDTQYF; CDR3 DNA: TGTGCCAGCAGCTTCTGGCGGGTGACCACAGATACGCAGTATTTT
D gene: NA; CDR3 length: 14; J gene: TRBJ1-2; clone size: NA; V gene: TRBV19; CDR3 protein: CASSIVAGTAGYTF; CDR3 DNA: TGTGCCAGTAGTATAGTGGCGGGGACGGCTGGCTACACCTTC
D gene: TRBD2; CDR3 length: 16; J gene: TRBJ2-3; clone size: NA; V gene: TRBV9; CDR3 protein: CASSATSGRGGDTQYF; CDR3 DNA: TGTGCCAGCAGCGCGACTAGCGGGAGGGGTGGGGATACGCAGTATTTT
D gene: TRBD1; CDR3 length: 15; J gene: TRBJ1-1; clone size: NA; V gene: TRBV7-2; CDR3 protein: CASSNRQGAPTEAFF; CDR3 DNA: TGTGCCAGCAGCAACCGACAGGGGGCGCCCACTGAAGCTTTCTTT
D gene: TRBD1; CDR3 length: 14; J gene: TRBJ2-7; clone size: once; V gene: TRBV30; CDR3 protein: CAWRGTGSAYEQYF; CDR3 DNA: TGTGCCTGGAGGGGGACAGGGTCCGCCTACGAGCAGTACTTC
D gene: NA; CDR3 length: 15; J gene: TRBJ1-5; clone size: few; V gene: TRBV7-2; CDR3 protein: CASSPGEGYGQPQHF; CDR3 DNA: TGTGCCAGCAGCCCAGGTGAGGGCTACGGTCAGCCCCAGCATTTT
D gene: TRBD1; CDR3 length: 13; J gene: TRBJ2-7; clone size: NA; V gene: TRBV6-1; CDR3 protein: CASSRQGLYEQYF; CDR3 DNA: TGTGCCAGCAGTAGACAGGGTCTCTACGAGCAGTACTTC
D gene: NA; CDR3 length: 12; J gene: TRBJ2-5; clone size: NA; V gene: TRBV19; CDR3 protein: CASSRDQETQYF; CDR3 DNA: TGTGCCAGTAGTAGGGACCAAGAGACCCAGTACTTC
D gene: NA; CDR3 length: 14; J gene: TRBJ2-7; clone size: NA; V gene: TRBV11-3; CDR3 protein: CASSLRGGHYEQYF; CDR3 DNA: TGTGCCAGCAGCTTGAGAGGAGGGCACTACGAGCAGTACTTC
D gene: NA; CDR3 length: 13; J gene: TRBJ2-5; clone size: NA; V gene: TRBV27; CDR3 protein: CASSSPGEETQYF; CDR3 DNA: TGTGCCAGCAGTTCGCCGGGGGAAGAGACCCAGTACTTC
D gene: NA; CDR3 length: 14; J gene: TRBJ2-7; clone size: NA; V gene: TRBV7-9; CDR3 protein: CASSTRDPRFVKYF; CDR3 DNA: TGTGCCAGCAGCACCCGGGACCCCCGTTTTGTTAAGTACTTC
D gene: TRBD2; CDR3 length: 18; J gene: TRBJ2-1; clone size: NA; V gene: TRBV19; CDR3 protein: CASMGLGVHGGSYNEQFF; CDR3 DNA: TGTGCCAGTATGGGACTAGGGGTCCATGGGGGCTCCTACAATGAGCAGTTCTTC
D gene: TRBD1; CDR3 length: 12; J gene: TRBJ1-3; clone size: NA; V gene: TRBV29-1; CDR3 protein: CSVRDSGNTIYF; CDR3 DNA: TGCAGCGTTCGGGACAGTGGAAACACCATATATTTT
D gene: NA; CDR3 length: 14; J gene: TRBJ2-5; clone size: NA; V gene: TRBV5-5; CDR3 protein: CASSAGQNQETQYF; CDR3 DNA: TGTGCCAGCAGCGCCGGACAGAATCAAGAGACCCAGTACTTC
D gene: TRBD1; CDR3 length: 15; J gene: TRBJ1-1; clone size: NA; V gene: TRBV6-6; CDR3 protein: CASSSSRGRGTEAFF; CDR3 DNA: TGTGCCAGCAGTTCAAGCAGGGGGCGAGGTACTGAAGCTTTCTTT
D gene: NA; CDR3 length: 15; J gene: TRBJ2-7; clone size: NA; V gene: TRBV7-2; CDR3 protein: CASSLQGGSVYEQYF; CDR3 DNA: TGTGCCAGCAGCCTACAAGGTGGGTCGGTTTACGAGCAGTACTTC
D gene: NA; CDR3 length: 16; J gene: TRBJ2-1; clone size: NA; V gene: TRBV14; CDR3 protein: CASSQVGGVVYNEQFF; CDR3 DNA: TGTGCCAGCAGCCAAGTGGGGGGAGTAGTATACAATGAGCAGTTCTTC
D gene: TRBD1; CDR3 length: 15; J gene: TRBJ2-7; clone size: NA; V gene: TRBV6-6; CDR3 protein: CASSYGTGQSYEQYF; CDR3 DNA: TGTGCCAGCAGTTACGGGACAGGACAATCCTACGAGCAGTACTTC
D gene: TRBD1; CDR3 length: 16; J gene: TRBJ2-2; clone size: NA; V gene: TRBV5-6; CDR3 protein: CASIVTGTGVTGELFF; CDR3 DNA: TGTGCCAGCATCGTGACCGGGACAGGGGTCACCGGGGAGCTGTTTTTT
D gene: TRBD2; CDR3 length: 15; J gene: TRBJ2-7; clone size: NA; V gene: TRBV5-4; CDR3 protein: CASTGELAGAVEQYF; CDR3 DNA: TGTGCCAGCACCGGGGAGCTAGCGGGAGCGGTCGAGCAGTACTTC
D gene: NA; CDR3 length: 11; J gene: TRBJ1-1; clone size: once; V gene: TRBV29-1; CDR3 protein: CSVQVQWEAFF; CDR3 DNA: TGCAGCGTTCAGGTCCAGTGGGAAGCTTTCTTT
D gene: NA; CDR3 length: 13; J gene: TRBJ2-7; clone size: NA; V gene: TRBV6-5; CDR3 protein: CASSYSGHYEQYF; CDR3 DNA: TGTGCCAGCAGTTACTCCGGCCACTACGAGCAGTACTTC
D gene: NA; CDR3 length: 11; J gene: TRBJ2-5; clone size: NA; V gene: TRBV7-2; CDR3 protein: CASSLGLRGYF; CDR3 DNA: TGTGCCAGCAGCTTAGGCCTCCGGGGGTACTTC
D gene: TRBD1; CDR3 length: 18; J gene: TRBJ2-7; clone size: NA; V gene: TRBV6-1; CDR3 protein: CASSEGNRGTGETYEQYF; CDR3 DNA: TGTGCCAGCAGTGAAGGAAATAGAGGGACAGGGGAAACTTACGAGCAGTACTTC
D gene: NA; CDR3 length: 16; J gene: TRBJ2-5; clone size: NA; V gene: TRBV7-2; CDR3 protein: CASSLAGPILQETQYF; CDR3 DNA: TGTGCCAGCAGCTTAGCGGGACCCATCCTCCAAGAGACCCAGTACTTC
D gene: NA; CDR3 length: 12; J gene: TRBJ1-2; clone size: NA; V gene: TRBV21-1; CDR3 protein: CASTRGRSGYTF; CDR3 DNA: TGTGCCAGCACACGGGGGCGCAGTGGCTACACCTTC
D gene: NA; CDR3 length: 14; J gene: TRBJ2-3; clone size: NA; V gene: TRBV27; CDR3 protein: CASPWGEPTDTQYF; CDR3 DNA: TGTGCCAGCCCCTGGGGGGAGCCGACAGATACGCAGTATTTT
D gene: NA; CDR3 length: 15; J gene: TRBJ1-2; clone size: NA; V gene: TRBV4-1; CDR3 protein: CASSQDRGVVYGYTF; CDR3 DNA: TGCGCCAGCAGCCAAGATCGAGGGGTTGTCTATGGCTACACCTTC
D gene: NA; CDR3 length: 14; J gene: TRBJ2-1; clone size: NA; V gene: TRBV19; CDR3 protein: CASLPSASYNEQFF; CDR3 DNA: TGTGCCAGCCTCCCTAGCGCGTCCTACAATGAGCAGTTCTTC
D gene: TRBD1; CDR3 length: 15; J gene: TRBJ1-2; clone size: NA; V gene: TRBV11-2; CDR3 protein: CASSPRDRGLSGYTF; CDR3 DNA: TGTGCCAGCAGCCCTCGGGACAGGGGGCTGTCTGGCTACACCTTC
D gene: NA; CDR3 length: 13; J gene: TRBJ2-4; clone size: NA; V gene: TRBV5-1; CDR3 protein: CASSLAPENIQYF; CDR3 DNA: TGCGCCAGCAGCTTGGCCCCTGAGAACATTCAGTACTTC
D gene: NA; CDR3 length: 12; J gene: TRBJ2-3; clone size: NA; V gene: TRBV6-1; CDR3 protein: CASSRATDTQYF; CDR3 DNA: TGTGCCAGCAGTCGGGCAACAGATACGCAGTATTTT
D gene: TRBD1; CDR3 length: 16; J gene: TRBJ2-7; clone size: NA; V gene: TRBV7-2; CDR3 protein: CASSLPPGTGTYEQYF; CDR3 DNA: TGTGCCAGCAGCCTCCCCCCCGGGACAGGGACCTACGAGCAGTACTTC
D gene: TRBD2; CDR3 length: 15; J gene: TRBJ2-1; clone size: NA; V gene: TRBV5-8; CDR3 protein: CASSLGTSGTDEQFF; CDR3 DNA: TGTGCCAGCAGCTTGGGGACTAGCGGGACTGATGAGCAGTTCTTC
D gene: NA; CDR3 length: 16; J gene: TRBJ1-3; clone size: once; V gene: TRBV19; CDR3 protein: CASSIKTASSGNTIYF; CDR3 DNA: TGTGCCAGTAGTATCAAGACAGCCAGCTCTGGAAACACCATATATTTT
D gene: NA; CDR3 length: 17; J gene: TRBJ2-2; clone size: medium-sized; V gene: TRBV5-1; CDR3 protein: CASSFSPGTERTGELFF; CDR3 DNA: TGCGCCAGCAGCTTTAGTCCAGGGACTGAGCGCACCGGGGAGCTGTTTTTT